The T cell receptor beta chain under discussion was sequenced for a study of memory CD4+ T cells and cytomegalovirus serostatus. Single viable CD3+CD4+CD8-CD45RO+ cells were sorted as the memory CD4+ T cells. This clone was detected only once. The ends were cut back, 5 bases at V and 1 base at J, with 16 bases in the middle. Germline V gives CDR1 SGHTA, CDR2 FQGNSA. The CDR3 consists of 16 residues. Profiling relied on immunoSEQ multiplex PCR, and the TCRdb table lists in-frame clones only, not all of them. The table includes 50,000 to 70,000 clones, 70% to 75% detected once. The chain carries TRBV7-2 and TRBJ2-3, with D perhaps TRBD2 (5 bases). This TCR was sampled from an adult in good health and CMV-seropositive. Sequences were obtained from memory CD4+ T cells from blood. In DNA, the CDR3 is TGTGCCAGCAGCCAGGACCGATCGAGGGGCACAGATACGCAGTATTTT. Its translation is CASSQDRSRGTDTQYF.